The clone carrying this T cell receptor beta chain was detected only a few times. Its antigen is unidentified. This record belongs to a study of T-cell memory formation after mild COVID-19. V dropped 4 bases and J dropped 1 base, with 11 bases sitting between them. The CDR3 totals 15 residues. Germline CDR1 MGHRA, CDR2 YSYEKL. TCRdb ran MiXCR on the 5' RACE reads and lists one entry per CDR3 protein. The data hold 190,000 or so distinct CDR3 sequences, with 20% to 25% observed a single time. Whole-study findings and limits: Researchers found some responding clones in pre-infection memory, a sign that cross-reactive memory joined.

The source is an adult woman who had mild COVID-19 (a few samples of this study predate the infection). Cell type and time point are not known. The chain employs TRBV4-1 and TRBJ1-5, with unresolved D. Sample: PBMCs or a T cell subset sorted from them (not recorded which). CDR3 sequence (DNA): TGCGCCAGCAGCCTGGTTAGCGGGAGCAATCAGCCCCAGCATTTT. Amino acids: CASSLVSGSNQPQHF.